This T cell receptor (beta chain) appears in the sequencing data of a study of glioma-infiltrating T cells. This clonotype was detected many times. What it binds is not known. CDR3 length equals 18 residues. Germline V gene sequence: CDR1 MNHNS, CDR2 SASEGT. Trimming cost V 2 bases and J 2 bases; bases outside gene matches: 11. Study outcomes and limitations: Patients with low tissue-blood divergence carried a signature set of shared blood CDR3 motifs.

Using RNA template, CDR3s of TCR alpha and beta were amplified with iRepertoire arm-PCR. TCRdb ran MiXCR on the multiplex PCR reads and lists one entry per CDR3 protein. The data contain more than 300,000 distinct CDR3 sequences, 41% of them singletons. The chain carries TRBV6-1 and TRBJ2-3; 9 bases fit TRBD2. The material sequenced was glioma tissue, nonneoplastic brain tissue, or PBMCs (not recorded which). This receptor was identified in a human donor with low-grade glioma or glioblastoma, undergoing nonglioma brain surgery, or in good health (not recorded which). The CDR3 spells CASSEFPTLAGVTDTQYF. The CDR3, as DNA: TGTGCCAGCAGTGAATTCCCTACGTTAGCGGGAGTCACAGATACGCAGTATTTT.